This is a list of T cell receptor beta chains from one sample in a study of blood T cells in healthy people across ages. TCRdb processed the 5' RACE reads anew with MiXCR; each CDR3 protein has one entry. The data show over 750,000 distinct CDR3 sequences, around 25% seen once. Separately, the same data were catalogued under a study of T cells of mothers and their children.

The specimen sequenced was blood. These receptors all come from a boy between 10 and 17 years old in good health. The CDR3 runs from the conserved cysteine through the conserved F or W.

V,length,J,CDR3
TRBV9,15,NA,CARSVERDRAAEQYF
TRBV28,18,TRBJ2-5,CASSLLIAAGGSGETQYF
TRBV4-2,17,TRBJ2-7,CASSQDVPGQGVVKQYF
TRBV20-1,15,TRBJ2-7,CSARERTGGYYEQYF
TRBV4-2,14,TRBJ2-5,CASSPPGRGETQYF
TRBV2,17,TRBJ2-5,CASSEALIAGGKETQYF
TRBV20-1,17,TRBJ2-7,CSARAERTSGGFYEQYF
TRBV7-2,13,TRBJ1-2,CASSLGVEYGYTF
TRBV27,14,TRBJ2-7,CASRKELDAYEQYF
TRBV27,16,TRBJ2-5,CASSPPTSGRSEEQYF
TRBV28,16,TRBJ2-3,CASSYATSRSADTQYF
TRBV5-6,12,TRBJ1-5,CASSSPSGPQHF
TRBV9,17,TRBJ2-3,CASSAGLAGGRADTQYF
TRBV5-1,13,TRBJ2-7,CASGLARAEEQYF
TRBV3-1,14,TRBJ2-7,CASSQKIEAHEQYF
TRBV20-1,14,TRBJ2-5,CSARGWSATGTQYF
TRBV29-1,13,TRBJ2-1,CSVVTGIRGEQFF
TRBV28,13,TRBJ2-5,CASSIINQGTQYF
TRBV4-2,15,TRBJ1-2,CASSQETGTNYGYTF
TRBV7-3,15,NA,CASSSSGGLGVEQFF
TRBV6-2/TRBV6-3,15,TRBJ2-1,CASSQTSGGAQEQFF
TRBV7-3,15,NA,CASNLQAGAGVEQFF
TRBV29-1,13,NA,CSVEGRGIDEQYF
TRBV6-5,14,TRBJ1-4,CASSYWRSNEKLFF
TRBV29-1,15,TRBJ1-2,CSVDIGVREAYGYTF
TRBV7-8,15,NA,CASSFERVSSYEQYF
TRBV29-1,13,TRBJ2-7,CSVTGTVSYEQYF
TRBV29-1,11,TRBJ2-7,CSVERGPEQYF
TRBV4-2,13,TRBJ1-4,CASSQEGREKLFF
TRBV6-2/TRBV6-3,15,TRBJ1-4,CASSYSIDNDEKLFF
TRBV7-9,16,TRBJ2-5,CASSLLVSGGGETQYF
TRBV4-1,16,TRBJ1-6,CASSQVMGQPDSPLHF
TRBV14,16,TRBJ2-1,CASSQGGPISYNEQFF
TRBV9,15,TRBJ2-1,CASSGRDREDNEQFF
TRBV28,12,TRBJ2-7,CASSDAGYAQYF
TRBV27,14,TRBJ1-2,CASSFRGPGYGYTF
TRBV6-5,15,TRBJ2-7,CASSFTASGGNEQYF
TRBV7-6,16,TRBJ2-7,CASSLAQAERGHEQYF
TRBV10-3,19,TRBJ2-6,CAISESRGQGSTGANVLTF
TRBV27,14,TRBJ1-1,CASSPDREHTEAFF
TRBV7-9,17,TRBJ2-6,CASSPRGRSSGANVLTF
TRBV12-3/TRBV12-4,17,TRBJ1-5,CASSLGTGSNYNQPQHF
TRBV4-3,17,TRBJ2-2,CASSQYRTGGVTGELFF
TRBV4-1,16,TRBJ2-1,CASSQVSEQSYNEQFF
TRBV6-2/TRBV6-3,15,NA,CASSWGRSSSYEQYF
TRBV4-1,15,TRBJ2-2,CASSRTRGTTGELFF
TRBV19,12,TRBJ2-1,CASRTRDNEQFF
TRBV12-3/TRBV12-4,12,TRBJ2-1,CASSLGDTHSFF